Presented here are 19 T cell receptor beta chains from one specimen sequenced in a study of T-cell memory formation after mild COVID-19. TCRdb reanalysed the 5' RACE reads using MiXCR and keeps one entry per CDR3 protein. The sample shows a few hundred thousand distinct CDR3 sequences, approximately 24% of them seen only once. Sequencing was carried out using PBMCs or a T cell subset sorted from them (not recorded which). These TCRs come from an adult woman who had mild COVID-19 (a few samples of this study predate the infection). Cell type and time point are not known.

This clonotype was counted ten times or more. The rearrangement uses TRBV10-3 and TRBJ2-3; 8 bases are shared with TRBD2. The CDR3 is 14 amino acids. Germline loops: CDR1 ENHRY, CDR2 SYGVKD. Trimming took 2 bases from V and 5 from J; bases not matched to a gene: 3. The DNA of the CDR3 is TGTGCCATCAGTGAGAGCGGGAGAATAGATACGCAGTATTTT. This translates into CAISESGRIDTQYF.

This clonotype turned up a few times. The gene calls are TRBV7-6 and TRBJ2-7, with D perhaps given as TRBD1 or TRBD2 (7 bases each). V lost 5 bases and J lost 4, with 15 bases in between. CDR1 and CDR2 from the germline V gene are SGHVS and FNYEAQ. CDR3 length: 14 amino acids. Written as DNA, the CDR3 is TGTGCCAGCAGCCACCCGGGGGGACAGTACGAGCAGTACTTC. Protein sequence: CASSHPGGQYEQYF.

This clonotype was recorded a few times. V and J are TRBV7-9 and TRBJ2-7; D is perhaps TRBD1 (6 bases). CDR1 and CDR2 from the germline V gene are SEHNR and FQNEAQ (reference sequence). The CDR3 consists of 18 residues. V was shortened by 8 bases and J by 5 bases, with 31 bases between the two germline ends. The DNA for the CDR3 is TGTGCCAGCCGCCCTCGAGCCGTCCAGGGCCAAAAGGGGGACGAGCAGTACTTC. It yields the protein CASRPRAVQGQKGDEQYF.

This clonotype came up once. The chain recombines TRBV4-1 with TRBJ2-7; D is perhaps TRBD2 (5 bases). Germline V lookup: CDR1 MGHRA, CDR2 YSYEKL. With 8 bases removed from V and 1 base from J, the gap between germline ends came to 12 bases. The CDR3 covers 13 residues. The chain's CDR3 is CASAAGSSYEQYF. DNA for the CDR3: TGCGCCAGCGCGGCGGGTTCGTCCTACGAGCAGTACTTC.

In this sample, this clonotype turned up a few times. The chain combines TRBV24-1 with TRBJ2-2; perhaps TRBD2 as D (6 bases). V lost 1 base and J 6 bases, leaving 14 bases between the germline ends. The CDR3 is 16 amino acids. Per germline, CDR1 KGHDR and CDR2 SFDVKD. The CDR3 region has the DNA TGTGCCACCAGTGATTTACCGGGGAGGCGACCCGGGGAGCTGTTTTTT. This codes for CATSDLPGRRPGELFF.

This clonotype was seen more than once but under ten times. The CDR3 bases are TGTGCCAGCAGCTTCGGGTCCGCAGACTATGGCTACACCTTC. This translates into CASSFGSADYGYTF. The genes are TRBV5-6 and TRBJ1-2; D ambiguous. The germline V and J ends were trimmed by 2 bases and 3 bases, with 11 bases remaining between them. There are 14 residues in the CDR3. CDR1 and CDR2 (germline): SGHDT, YYEEEE. The full variable domain, with the rest looked up from reference TRBV5-6 and TRBJ1-2, is DAGVTQSPTHLIKTRGQQVTLRCSPKSGHDTVSWYQQALGQGPQFIFQYYEEEERQRGNFPDRFSGHQFPNYSSELNVNALLLGDSALYLCASSFGSADYGYTFGSGTRLTVV.

This clonotype was counted a few times. The chain couples TRBV7-3 to TRBJ2-1; a weak D match, TRBD1 (5 bases). The CDR3 consists of 14 residues. V lost 2 bases and J 5 bases, leaving 10 bases between the germline ends. The germline V gene has CDR1 SGHTA and CDR2 FQGTGA. CDR3 DNA sequence: TGTGCCAGCAGCTTAGGGGCAGTCAACAATGAGCAGTTCTTC. Translated, it gives CASSLGAVNNEQFF.

The V call is TRBV13, the J call TRBJ1-5, with 8 bases matching TRBD1. CDR3 size: 14 residues. V trimming: 3 bases; J trimming: 5 bases; junction bases outside the gene matches: 3. CDR1 is PRHDT and CDR2 is FYEKMQ in the germline V gene (reference sequence). In nucleotides, the CDR3 is TGTGCCAGCAGCTTCGGACAGGGTGATCAGCCCCAGCATTTT. Its protein is CASSFGQGDQPQHF.

This clonotype has just a few counts. This chain links TRBV30 with TRBJ1-1; the match to TRBD1 covers 7 bases. V was pared by 0 bases and J by 6 bases, with 7 bases of the junction left unmatched. The germline gives CDR1 GTSNPN, CDR2 SVGIG (reference sequence). The CDR3 loop spans 14 amino acids. The CDR3: CAWSVVGGLAEAFF. The CDR3, as DNA: TGTGCCTGGAGTGTCGTAGGGGGCTTGGCTGAAGCTTTCTTT.

The chain uses TRBV11-2 and TRBJ2-7; TRBD1 aligns across 10 bases. The CDR3 loop spans 14 amino acids. Germline trimming cut 5 bases from V and 3 bases from J; bases unmatched to any gene: 4. Germline lookup yields CDR1 SGHAT and CDR2 FQNNGV. The CDR3 region is CASSMTGGGYEQYF. The CDR3, as DNA: TGTGCCAGCAGCATGACAGGGGGCGGCTACGAGCAGTACTTC.

The chain couples TRBV4-1 to TRBJ2-2; D might be TRBD1 (6 bases). Germline V lookup: CDR1 MGHRA, CDR2 YSYEKL. The ends were cut back, 4 bases at V and 5 bases at J, with 29 bases in the middle. CDR3 size: 20 residues. As DNA, the CDR3 is TGCGCCAGCAGCCGGTTCGGGGACAATGGTATCATAACGGGGACCGGGGAGCTGTTTTTT. Amino acids: CASSRFGDNGIITGTGELFF.

The chain has TRBV5-1 and TRBJ2-5; weak D call: TRBD2 (5 bases). V lost 1 base, J lost 3 bases, and 7 bases lay in between. CDR3 length: 13 amino acids. Germline V gene lookup returns CDR1 SGHRS and CDR2 YFSETQ. The CDR3 DNA is TGCGCCAGCAGCTTGTGGGGAGAAGAGACCCAGTACTTC. It translates to CASSLWGEETQYF.

The CDR3 DNA sequence: TGTGCCAGCAGTCCGGCAGGGAGGGGGGGATACAATGAGCAGTTCTTC. Amino acid sequence: CASSPAGRGGYNEQFF. V gene TRBV12-3 or TRBV12-4 combines with J gene TRBJ2-1, with D perhaps matching TRBD2 (7 bases). The CDR3 runs to 16 residues. V lost 5 bases, J lost 4 bases, and 18 bases lay in between.

This clonotype has a handful of counts. The V gene is TRBV9, the J gene TRBJ2-1; D tentatively reads TRBD1 or TRBD2 (6 bases each). The germline V gene has CDR1 SGDLS and CDR2 YYNGEE. V was cut by 0 bases and J by 5 bases, with 15 bases left in between. CDR3 length: 16 residues. CDR3 bases: TGTGCCAGCAGCGTAGAGGGGGGAAGCGTTCACAATGAGCAGTTCTTC. Protein product: CASSVEGGSVHNEQFF.

This clonotype appeared a few times. The chain is built from TRBV5-5 and TRBJ2-7; D gene unclear. Germline V gives CDR1 SGHKS, CDR2 YYEKEE (reference sequence). CDR3 length: 13 residues. Between the trimmed V and J ends, which lost 0 bases and 7 bases, there was a span of 11 bases. CDR3 DNA sequence: TGTGCCAGCAGCTTGGGACTGAATGTGGAGCAGTACTTC. The encoded protein is CASSLGLNVEQYF.

The chain has TRBV29-1 and TRBJ1-5, with D possibly matching TRBD1 (6 bases). This CDR3 contains 13 residues. V lost 5 bases and J 4 bases, leaving 12 bases between the germline ends. Germline V gene lookup returns CDR1 SQVTM and CDR2 ANQGSEA. The DNA for the CDR3 is TGCAGCGTTAGACAGGCGGTAAATCAGCCCCAGCATTTT. Its protein is CSVRQAVNQPQHF.

This clonotype was counted a few times. The rearrangement uses TRBV20-1 and TRBJ2-5, with D possibly matching TRBD2 (6 bases). V was trimmed by 0 bases and J by 4 bases, leaving 12 bases between them. The CDR3 is made up of 14 amino acids. Germline values: CDR1 DFQATT, CDR2 SNEGSKA (reference sequence). CDR3 loop: CSARDPRGGETQYF. The CDR3 coding sequence is TGCAGTGCTAGAGACCCGCGGGGAGGAGAGACCCAGTACTTC.

The chain carries TRBV7-2 and TRBJ2-7, with D possibly matching TRBD1 (5 bases). The CDR3 has 13 amino acids. Germline V gives CDR1 SGHTA, CDR2 FQGNSA. Trimming pared 5 bases from V and 2 bases from J, leaving 10 bases between. CDR3 coding DNA: TGTGCCAGCAGCCCGACAGTAACCTACGAGCAGTACTTC. The encoded protein is CASSPTVTYEQYF.

This chain joins TRBV7-9 and TRBJ2-7; TRBD1 matches at 9 bases. Looked up from germline, CDR1 is SEHNR and CDR2 is FQNEAQ (reference sequence). Trimming removed 5 bases from V and 10 bases from J; junction bases left unmatched: 6. The CDR3 loop spans 12 amino acids. CDR3 protein: CASSPGQGVQYF. DNA for the CDR3: TGTGCCAGCAGCCCGGGACAGGGCGTCCAGTACTTC.